These 2 T cell receptor beta chains share one sample of origin, sequenced in a study of Ad26.COV2.S vaccination and SARS-CoV-2 variants (dated by TCRdb to the early 2020s). The treatment or condition tag for this specimen amounts to: some 20 received Ad26.COV2.S at low or high dose, single or two shots; five or six received placebo; per-sample allocation not given. For vaccine and placebo recipients, repertoires were sequenced using samples collected on day 63 after the first injection. Library preparation was by the immunoSEQ multiplex PCR assay. TCRdb retrieved this table from immuneACCESS and kept in-frame rearrangements only. Not all clones are present; in checked studies, unresolved V genes account for under half, and no reason is known for the remainder. In all, the sample holds 300,000 to 400,000 clones, and around nine tenths of those were seen once. Around a tenth of the sample comes from the top ten.

Sequences were derived from peripheral blood, sampled in a trial of Ad26.COV2.S vaccine versus placebo. These receptors were collected from a person aged 18-65 years who received the Ad26.COV2.S COVID-19 vaccine or a placebo.

The V and J genes are TRBV5-5 and TRBJ2-5; D is unresolved. Germline V gene sequence: CDR1 SGHKS, CDR2 YYEKEE (reference sequence). V dropped 0 bases and J dropped 5 bases, with 11 bases sitting between them. The CDR3 covers 14 residues. CDR3 in amino acids: CASSLVEDGETQYF. CDR3 DNA sequence: TGTGCCAGCAGCTTGGTAGAGGATGGGGAGACCCAGTACTTC.

The chain couples TRBV19 to TRBJ2-7, with TRBD1 matching 7 bases. This CDR3 spans 13 amino acids. Looked up from germline, CDR1 is LNHDA and CDR2 is SQIVND (reference sequence). The ends lost 5 bases at V and 2 bases at J; junction bases unmatched: 3. The CDR3 region is CASSVDRAYEQYF. Written as DNA, the CDR3 is TGTGCCAGTAGTGTCGACAGGGCCTACGAGCAGTACTTC.